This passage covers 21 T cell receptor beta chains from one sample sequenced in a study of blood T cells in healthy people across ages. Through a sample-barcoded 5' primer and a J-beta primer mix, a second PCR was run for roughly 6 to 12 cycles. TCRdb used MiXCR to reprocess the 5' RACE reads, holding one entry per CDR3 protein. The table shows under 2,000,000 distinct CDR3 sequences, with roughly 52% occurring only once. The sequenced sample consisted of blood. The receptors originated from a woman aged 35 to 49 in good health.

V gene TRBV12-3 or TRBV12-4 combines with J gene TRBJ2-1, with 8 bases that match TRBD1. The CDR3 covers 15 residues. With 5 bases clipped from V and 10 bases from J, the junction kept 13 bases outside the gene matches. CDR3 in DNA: TGTGCCAGCAGTAAAGGACAGGGTGAGGGGGGCGAGCAGTTCTTC. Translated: CASSKGQGEGGEQFF.

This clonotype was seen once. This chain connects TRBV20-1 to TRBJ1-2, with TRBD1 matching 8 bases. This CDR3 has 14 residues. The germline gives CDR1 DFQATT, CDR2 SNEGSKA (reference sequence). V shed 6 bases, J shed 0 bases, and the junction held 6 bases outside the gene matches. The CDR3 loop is CSAHLQGANYGYTF. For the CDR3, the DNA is TGCAGTGCCCACTTACAGGGGGCTAACTATGGCTACACCTTC.

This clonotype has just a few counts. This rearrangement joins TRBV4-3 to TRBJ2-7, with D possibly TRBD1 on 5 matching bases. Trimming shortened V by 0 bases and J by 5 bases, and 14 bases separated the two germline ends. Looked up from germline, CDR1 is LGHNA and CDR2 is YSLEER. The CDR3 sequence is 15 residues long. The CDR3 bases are TGCGCCAGCAGCCAAGATCCCCAGGGTATCGACGAGCAGTACTTC. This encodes CASSQDPQGIDEQYF.

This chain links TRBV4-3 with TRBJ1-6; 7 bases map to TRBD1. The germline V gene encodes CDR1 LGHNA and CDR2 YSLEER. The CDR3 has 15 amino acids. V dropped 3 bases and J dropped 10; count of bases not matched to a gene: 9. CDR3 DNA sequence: TGCGCCAGCAGCCAGGGTACAGGGGAGAACTCACCCCTCCACTTT. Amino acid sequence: CASSQGTGENSPLHF.

The CDR3 sequence: CASSYRGGHNEQFF. The CDR3 DNA sequence: TGTGCCAGCAGTTATCGGGGGGGCCACAATGAGCAGTTCTTC. This chain links TRBV6-2 or TRBV6-3 with TRBJ2-1, with 8 bases identical to TRBD2. Looked up from germline, CDR1 is MNHEY and CDR2 is SVGEGT. Trimming at V came to 3 bases and at J to 5 bases, leaving 3 bases not matched to a gene. The CDR3 totals 14 residues.

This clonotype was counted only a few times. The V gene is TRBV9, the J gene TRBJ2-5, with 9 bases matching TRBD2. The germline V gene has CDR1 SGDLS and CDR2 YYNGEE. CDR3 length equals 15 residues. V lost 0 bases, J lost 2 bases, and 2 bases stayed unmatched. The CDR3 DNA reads TGTGCCAGCAGCGTAGCTAGCGGGGCGCAAGAGACCCAGTACTTC. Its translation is CASSVASGAQETQYF.

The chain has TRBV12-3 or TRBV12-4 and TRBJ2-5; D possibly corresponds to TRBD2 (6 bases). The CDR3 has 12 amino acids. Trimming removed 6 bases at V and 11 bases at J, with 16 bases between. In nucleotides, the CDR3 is TGTGCCAGCAGGTGGGGCTCGGGGGAGCAGTACTTC. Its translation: CASRWGSGEQYF.

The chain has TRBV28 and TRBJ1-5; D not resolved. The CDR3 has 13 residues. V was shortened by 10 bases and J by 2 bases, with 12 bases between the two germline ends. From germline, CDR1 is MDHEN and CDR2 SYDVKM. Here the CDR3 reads CAIQFRGNQPQHF. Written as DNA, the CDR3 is TGTGCCATTCAGTTTAGGGGCAATCAGCCCCAGCATTTT.

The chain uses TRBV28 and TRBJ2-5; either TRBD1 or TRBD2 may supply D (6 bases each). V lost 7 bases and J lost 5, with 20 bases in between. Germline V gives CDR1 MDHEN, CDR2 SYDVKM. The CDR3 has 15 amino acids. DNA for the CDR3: TGTGCCAGCAACCCCGTAGGGGGGCGCTGGGAGACCCAGTACTTC. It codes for CASNPVGGRWETQYF.

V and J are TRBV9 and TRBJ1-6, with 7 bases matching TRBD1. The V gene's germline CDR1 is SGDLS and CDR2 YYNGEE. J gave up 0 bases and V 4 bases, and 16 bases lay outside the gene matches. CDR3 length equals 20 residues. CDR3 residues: CASSPRGAGGPSSYNSPLHF. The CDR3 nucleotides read TGTGCCAGCAGCCCCCGGGGGGCAGGGGGTCCGAGCTCCTATAATTCACCCCTCCACTTT. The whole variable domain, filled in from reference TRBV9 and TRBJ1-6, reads DSGVTQTPKHLITATGQRVTLRCSPRSGDLSVYWYQQSLDQGLQFLIQYYNGEERAKGNILERFSAQQFPDLHSELNLSSLELGDSALYFCASSPRGAGGPSSYNSPLHFGNGTRLTVT.

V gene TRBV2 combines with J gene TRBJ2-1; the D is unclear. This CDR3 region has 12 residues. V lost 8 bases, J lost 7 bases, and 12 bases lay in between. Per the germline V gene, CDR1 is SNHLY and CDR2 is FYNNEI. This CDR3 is CASGRLGNEQFF. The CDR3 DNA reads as TGTGCCAGCGGTCGATTGGGGAATGAGCAGTTCTTC.

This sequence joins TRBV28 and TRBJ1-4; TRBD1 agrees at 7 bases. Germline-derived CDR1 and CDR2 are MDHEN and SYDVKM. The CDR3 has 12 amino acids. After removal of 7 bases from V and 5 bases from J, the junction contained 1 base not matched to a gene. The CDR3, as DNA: TGTGCCAGCAAGGGGGCAAATGAAAAACTGTTTTTT. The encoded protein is CASKGANEKLFF.

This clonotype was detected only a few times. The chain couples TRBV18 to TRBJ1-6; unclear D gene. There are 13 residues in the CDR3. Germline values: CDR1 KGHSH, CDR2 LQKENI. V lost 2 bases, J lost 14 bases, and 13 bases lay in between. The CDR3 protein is CASSPKHQMALHF. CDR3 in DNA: TGTGCCAGCTCACCAAAACACCAAATGGCCCTCCACTTT.

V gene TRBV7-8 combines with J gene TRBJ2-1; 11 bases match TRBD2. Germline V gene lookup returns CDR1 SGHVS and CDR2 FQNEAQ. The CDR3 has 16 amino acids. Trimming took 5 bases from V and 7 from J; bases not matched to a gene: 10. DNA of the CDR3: TGTGCCAGCAGCCTCGTAGCGGGGGGGTTGGGGAATGAGCAGTTCTTC. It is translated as CASSLVAGGLGNEQFF.

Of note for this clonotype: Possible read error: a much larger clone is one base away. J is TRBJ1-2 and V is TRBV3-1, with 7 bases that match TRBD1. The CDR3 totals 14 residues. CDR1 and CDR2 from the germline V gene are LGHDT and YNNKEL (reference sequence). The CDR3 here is CASSQDRRNYDYTF. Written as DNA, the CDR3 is TGTGCCAGCAGCCAGGACAGGCGAAACTATGACTACACCTTC.

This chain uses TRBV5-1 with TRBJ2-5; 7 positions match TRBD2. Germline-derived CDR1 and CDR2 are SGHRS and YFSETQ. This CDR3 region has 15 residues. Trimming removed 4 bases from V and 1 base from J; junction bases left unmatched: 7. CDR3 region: CASSPIRGGQETQYF. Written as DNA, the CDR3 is TGCGCCAGCAGCCCAATTCGCGGGGGCCAAGAGACCCAGTACTTC.

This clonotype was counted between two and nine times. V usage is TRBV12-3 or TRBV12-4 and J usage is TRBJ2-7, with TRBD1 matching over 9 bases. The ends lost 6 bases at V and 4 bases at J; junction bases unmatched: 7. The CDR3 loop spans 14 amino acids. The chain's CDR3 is CASSTDRGRYEQYF. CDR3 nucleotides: TGTGCCAGCAGCACGGACAGGGGAAGGTACGAGCAGTACTTC.

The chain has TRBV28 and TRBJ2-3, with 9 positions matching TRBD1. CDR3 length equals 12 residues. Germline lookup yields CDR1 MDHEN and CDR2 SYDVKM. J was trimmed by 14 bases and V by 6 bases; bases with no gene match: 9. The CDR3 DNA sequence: TGTGCCAGCAGCTCCGGGACAGGGAGATTGTATTTT. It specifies CASSSGTGRLYF.

The CDR3 reads CSVESRGGASYEQYF. In nucleotides, the CDR3 is TGCAGCGTCGAGTCGAGGGGGGGGGCCTCCTACGAGCAGTACTTC. The V and J genes are TRBV29-1 and TRBJ2-7; a possible D gene is TRBD2 (7 bases). The CDR3 extends over 15 amino acids. Germline V gene sequence: CDR1 SQVTM, CDR2 ANQGSEA. V shed 6 bases and J shed 0 bases, with 18 bases lying between them.

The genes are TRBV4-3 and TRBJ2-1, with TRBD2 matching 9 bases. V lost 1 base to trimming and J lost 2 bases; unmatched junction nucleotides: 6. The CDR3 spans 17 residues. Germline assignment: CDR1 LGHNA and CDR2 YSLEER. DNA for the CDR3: TGCGCCAGCAGCCAAGGCTTGGGCGGGGGGGCCTACAATGAGCAGTTCTTC. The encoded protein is CASSQGLGGGAYNEQFF.

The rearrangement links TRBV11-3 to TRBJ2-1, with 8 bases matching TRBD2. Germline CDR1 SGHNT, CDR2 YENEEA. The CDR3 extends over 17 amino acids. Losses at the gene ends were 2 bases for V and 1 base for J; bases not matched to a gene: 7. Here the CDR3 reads CASSLSGRASSYNEQFF. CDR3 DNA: TGTGCCAGCAGCTTATCCGGGAGGGCCTCATCCTACAATGAGCAGTTCTTC.